The clone carrying this TCR beta chain came up many times. No antigen is known for it. Naive CD8 T cells, phenotype CD8+CD4-CCR7+CD45RA+, were sorted. This entry comes from a study of molecular identifiers for immune sequencing clone quantification. Looking at the study overall: In replicates, RNA taken from about 19,000 or 110,000 naive CD8 cells was divided five ways, and four portions underwent sequencing.

With listed TCR primers and previously described methods, bulk TCR libraries were prepared. TCRdb passed the PCR reads through MiXCR, listing each CDR3 protein once. The table records just under 650,000 distinct CDR3 sequences, 15% to 20% of them present only once. Study conclusions and caveats: Spiked TCR RNA from one Jurkat cell reportedly showed up when mixed among around 1 million naive cells.

CDR1 LGHNA and CDR2 YSLEER come from the germline V gene. CDR3 length: 15 residues. V was shortened by 0 bases and J by 6 bases, with 12 bases between the two germline ends. This receptor was identified in a human donor in good health. Some libraries in this study had Jurkat cell RNA spiked in. The genes are TRBV4-3 and TRBJ1-5; D is unresolved. Sequenced material: naive CD8+ T cells from blood, with Jurkat cell RNA spiked in. Regarding subset: FACS-sorted CD8+CD4-CCR7+CD45RA+ naive T cells. In nucleotides, the CDR3 is TGCGCCAGCAGCCAAGATCCGGGGTGGGGTCAGCCCCAGCATTTT. Encoded protein: CASSQDPGWGQPQHF.